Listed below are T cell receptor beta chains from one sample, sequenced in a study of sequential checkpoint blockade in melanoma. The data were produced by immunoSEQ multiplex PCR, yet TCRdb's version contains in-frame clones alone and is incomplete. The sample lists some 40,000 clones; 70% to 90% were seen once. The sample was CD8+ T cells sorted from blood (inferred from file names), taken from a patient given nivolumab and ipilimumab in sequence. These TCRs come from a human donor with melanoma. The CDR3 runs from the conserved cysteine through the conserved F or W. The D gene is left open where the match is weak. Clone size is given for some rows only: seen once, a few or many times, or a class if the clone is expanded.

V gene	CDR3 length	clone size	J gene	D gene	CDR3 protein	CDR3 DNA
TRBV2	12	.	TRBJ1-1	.	CASSVGSTEAFF	TGTGCCAGCAGTGTGGGGAGCACTGAAGCTTTCTTT
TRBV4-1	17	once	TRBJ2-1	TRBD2	CASSQGTSGRFNNEQFF	TGCGCCAGCAGCCAGGGGACTAGCGGGAGGTTTAACAATGAGCAGTTCTTC
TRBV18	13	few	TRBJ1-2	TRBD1	CASSGQGDYGYTF	TGTGCCAGCTCCGGACAGGGAGACTATGGCTACACCTTC
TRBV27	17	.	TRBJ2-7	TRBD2	CASSLNGGRSKSYEQYF	TGTGCCAGCAGTTTAAACGGCGGGAGATCCAAATCCTACGAGCAGTACTTC
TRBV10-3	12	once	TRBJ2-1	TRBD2	CAISPSGSEQFF	TGTGCCATCAGTCCCAGCGGGAGTGAGCAGTTCTTC
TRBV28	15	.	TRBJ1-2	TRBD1	CASSLTGQDSYGYTF	TGTGCCAGCAGTTTGACGGGACAGGATTCCTATGGCTACACCTTC
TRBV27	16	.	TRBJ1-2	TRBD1	CASSLLPTGPNYGYTF	TGTGCCAGCAGTTTACTTCCGACAGGGCCGAACTATGGCTACACCTTC
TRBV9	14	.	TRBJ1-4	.	CASSVGRGEEKLFF	TGTGCCAGCAGCGTAGGCAGGGGTGAGGAAAAACTGTTTTTT
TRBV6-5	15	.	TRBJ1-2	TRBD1	CASSYSVGGGYGYTF	TGTGCCAGCAGTTACTCGGTAGGGGGCGGTTACGGCTACACCTTC
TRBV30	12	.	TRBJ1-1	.	CAWSVGSTEAFF	TGTGCCTGGAGTGTTGGGAGCACTGAAGCTTTCTTT
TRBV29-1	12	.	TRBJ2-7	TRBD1	CSVGPGGDEQYF	TGCAGCGTTGGGCCAGGGGGCGACGAGCAGTACTTC
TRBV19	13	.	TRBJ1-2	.	CASSIGGNYGYTF	TGTGCCAGTAGTATTGGCGGCAACTATGGCTACACCTTC
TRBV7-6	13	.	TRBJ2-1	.	CASSLSRVSEQFF	TGTGCCAGCAGCTTATCCCGGGTGAGTGAGCAGTTCTTC
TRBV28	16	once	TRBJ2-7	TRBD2	CASSYLSGRTSYEQYF	TGTGCCAGCAGTTACCTCAGCGGGAGGACCTCCTACGAGCAGTACTTC